This entry concerns a single T cell receptor (beta chain). This clone showed up just once. Its antigen specificity is not known. No much larger clone exists at a distance of one base, and base qualities are not known. The immunoSEQ Assay, a bias-controlled multiplex PCR, was used to amplify TCRbeta CDR3 regions from genomic DNA. On the authors' methods: Nucleated cell counts per sample were estimated from amplification of reference gene primers within the assay. To quantify the absolute abundance of each unique TCRbeta CDR3 rearrangement, sequence reads were collapsed and filtered. Productive Simpson clonality was computed per sample as the square root of Simpson's diversity index over productive rearrangements. TCRdb obtained this table from immuneACCESS and retained in-frame rearrangements with V and J assigned. These tables miss some clones; where compared with another copy, unresolved V genes account for less than half of the shortfall, and the remainder is unexplained. D and trimming were read from the DNA, whereas the V and J calls and clone size are those reported in that table. Recorded for this sample are about 240,000 clones; about four fifths of them occurred a single time. The ten largest clones represent about 9.5% of the sample.

Collaborating institutions collected whole blood in K2EDTA tubes following their own protocols. Collaborator samples were shipped for TCRbeta analysis as frozen whole blood, isolated PBMCs, or DNA extracted from either sample type. The data were obtained in a study of blood T cell repertoires in COVID-19 (dated by TCRdb to about 2020). Study-level background: Samples from collaborators originated in the United States, Italy and Spain and spanned both the acute and convalescent phases of COVID-19. A de-identified subject ID, COVID-19 status, age in years and sex were almost always included in the sample metadata. The repertoires were made available in a free public database intended to serve as a resource for research on the immune response to SARS-CoV-2. The samples were drawn from two sources: the first 160 participants of the ongoing ImmuneRACE study, and 1,000 to 1,500 subjects contributed by 6 global collaborators. The material from the prospective study consisted of cDNA or gDNA derived from T cells, B-cell-depleted T cells, or PBMCs. Where HLA class I and class II types were available, the types were taken from metadata supplied by the sample provider, not from assay-based typing. Deeply sampled blood TCRbeta repertoires from subjects exposed to, actively infected with, or recovered from COVID-19 were included in the dataset. Broader findings and caveats from the paper: The quantity of clinical and demographic metadata differed by source and by participant and was supplied without curation.

Based on the germline V gene, the CDR1 and CDR2 sequences are SGHVS and FQNEAQ. Clipping removes 5 bases from V and 7 bases from J, with 10 as the unmatched junction base count. Reading from cysteine to phenylalanine, the CDR3 counts 16 amino acids. The only DNA kept is the CDR3, 48 bases in frame from the first base. The sequence links TRBV7-8 to TRBJ1-6; TRBD1 aligns with 8 central bases. The sequence was obtained from a woman older than 75 with acute or convalescent COVID-19. Sequencing input: peripheral blood. Here is the DNA: TGTGCCAGCAGCCTAGAGGACAGGGTTCGGAATTCACCCCTCCACTTT. Translated, it gives CASSLEDRVRNSPLHF.